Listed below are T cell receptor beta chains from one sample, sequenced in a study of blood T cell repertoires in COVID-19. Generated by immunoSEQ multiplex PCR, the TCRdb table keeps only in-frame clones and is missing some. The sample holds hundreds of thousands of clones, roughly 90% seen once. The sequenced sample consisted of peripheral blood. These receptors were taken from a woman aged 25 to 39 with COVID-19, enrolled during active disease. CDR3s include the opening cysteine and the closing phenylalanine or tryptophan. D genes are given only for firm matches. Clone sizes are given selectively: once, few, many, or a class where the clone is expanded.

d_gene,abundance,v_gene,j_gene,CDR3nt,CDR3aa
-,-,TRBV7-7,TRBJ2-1,TGTGCTAGCAGCTTAGCGGCAGACAATGAGCAGTTCTTC,CASSLAADNEQFF
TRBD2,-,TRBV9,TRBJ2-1,TGTGCCAGCAGCGTAGCTAGCGGGGGGGCGGTATCCGCGGACAATGAGCAGTTCTTC,CASSVASGGAVSADNEQFF
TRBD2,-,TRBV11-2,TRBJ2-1,TGTGCCAGCAGCTTAGGTTGGGGCGGGAGTAGTGATGAGCAGTTCTTC,CASSLGWGGSSDEQFF
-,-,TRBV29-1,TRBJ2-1,TGCAGCGCCTTTCCAGGGGGGAATGAGCAGTTCTTC,CSAFPGGNEQFF
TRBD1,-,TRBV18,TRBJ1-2,TGTGCCAGCTCACTTGGACAGGGCGAGGTCTATGGCTACACCTTC,CASSLGQGEVYGYTF
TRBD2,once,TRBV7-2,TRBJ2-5,TGTGCCAGCAGCTTACGGGCCAGCGGGGGAATCAGGGAGACCCAGTACTTC,CASSLRASGGIRETQYF
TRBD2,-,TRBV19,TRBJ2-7,TGTGCCAGTAGTCAGGCTAGCGGGGGACACTACGAGCAGTACTTC,CASSQASGGHYEQYF
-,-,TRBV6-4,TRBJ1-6,TGTGCCAGCAGCGAGCCCCATATTGTCGTTAGCTCCTATAATTCACCCCTCCACTTT,CASSEPHIVVSSYNSPLHF
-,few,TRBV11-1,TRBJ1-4,TGTGCCAGCAGCTTATTCCAGGGTGAAAAACTGTTTTTT,CASSLFQGEKLFF
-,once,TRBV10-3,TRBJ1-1,TGTGCCATCACCCGGGGGGCAGGCGGGAATACTGAAGCTTTCTTT,CAITRGAGGNTEAFF
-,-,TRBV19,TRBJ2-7,TGTGCCAGTAGCGCGGGGGCAGACCCCTACGAGCAGTACTTC,CASSAGADPYEQYF
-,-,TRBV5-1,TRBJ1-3,TGCGCCAGCAGCTCGTCGGGCACAGGGTTCTCTGGAAACACCATATATTTT,CASSSSGTGFSGNTIYF
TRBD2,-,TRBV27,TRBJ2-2,TGTGCCAGCAGTTTAACGCCAGCGGGAACCACCGGGGAGCTGTTTTTT,CASSLTPAGTTGELFF
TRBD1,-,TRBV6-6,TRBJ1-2,TGTGCCAGCAGTTATAGGGGGCTCTCTGGCTACACCTTC,CASSYRGLSGYTF
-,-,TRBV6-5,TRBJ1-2,TGTGCCAGCAGTTACTCAGTCCAGGGGAATGGCTACACCTTC,CASSYSVQGNGYTF
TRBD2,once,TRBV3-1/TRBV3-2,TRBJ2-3,TGTGCCAGCAGCCACCTATCGGGACTAGCGGGGGGCCGCGGGGGCACAGATACGCAGTATTTT,CASSHLSGLAGGRGGTDTQYF
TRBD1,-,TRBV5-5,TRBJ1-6,TGTGCCAGCAGCCTTAGGACAGGCCGGGGTTCACCCCTCCACTTT,CASSLRTGRGSPLHF
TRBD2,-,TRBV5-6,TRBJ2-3,TGTGCCAGCAGCTTGCTCGTAGCGGGAGTCTATTGGGGCACAGATACGCAGTATTTT,CASSLLVAGVYWGTDTQYF
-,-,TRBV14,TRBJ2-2,TGTGCCAGCAGCCTCCGGGAACCCGGGGAGCTGTTTTTT,CASSLREPGELFF
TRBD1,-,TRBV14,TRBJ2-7,TGTGCCAGCAGCCGACAGGGTCGCGGGGAGCAGTACTTC,CASSRQGRGEQYF
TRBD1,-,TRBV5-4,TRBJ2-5,TGTGCCAGCAGCTTGGTTGACAGGGGAGAGACCCAGTACTTC,CASSLVDRGETQYF
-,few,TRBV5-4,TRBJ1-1,TGTGCCAGCAGCTCCATCTTACAGAAGAACACTGAAGCTTTCTTT,CASSSILQKNTEAFF
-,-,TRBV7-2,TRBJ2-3,TGTGCCAGCAGCTTAGGGCACACAGATACGCAGTATTTT,CASSLGHTDTQYF
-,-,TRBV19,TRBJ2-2,TGTGCCAGTAGCCCTCCGGGACGGGGGACCGGGGAGCTGTTTTTT,CASSPPGRGTGELFF
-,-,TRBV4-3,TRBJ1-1,TGCGCCAGCAAATTAGGGGATGGGACTGAAGCTTTCTTT,CASKLGDGTEAFF
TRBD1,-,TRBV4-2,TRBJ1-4,TGTGCCAGCAGACTCACAGGGGGAGGTGAAAAACTGTTTTTT,CASRLTGGGEKLFF
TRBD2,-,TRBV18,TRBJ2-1,TGTGCCAGCTCACCAAAGAGCGGGGACCACAATGAGCAGTTCTTC,CASSPKSGDHNEQFF